This entry lists 10 T cell receptor beta chains sequenced from one sample in a study of technical replicates of blood from a few donors. TCRdb's copy holds only in-frame clones and misses some; the assay was immunoSEQ multiplex PCR. The data contain approximately 31,000 clones, approximately 94% of them seen just once; the ten biggest clones take up around 3.9%. Sequenced: PBMCs. The source is a human donor in good health. Some clones in this sample may be carry-over from other donors' samples.

This chain uses TRBV6-5 with TRBJ2-7; 10 nucleotides agree with TRBD1. After removal of 0 bases from V and 5 bases from J, the junction contained 7 bases not matched to a gene. Germline loops: CDR1 MNHEY, CDR2 SVGAGI. The CDR3 covers 16 residues. The CDR3: CASSYSIGTGAHEQYF. The DNA for the CDR3 is TGTGCCAGCAGTTACTCGATCGGGACAGGGGCTCACGAGCAGTACTTC.

V is TRBV4-3 and J is TRBJ2-7, with 11 bases fitting TRBD2. J lost 0 bases, V lost 2 bases, and 0 bases had no gene match. The CDR3 is 15 amino acids. CDR1 LGHNA and CDR2 YSLEER come from the germline V gene. The CDR3 nucleotides are TGCGCCAGCAGCCAACTAGCGGGGGGCTCCTACGAGCAGTACTTC. The encoded protein is CASSQLAGGSYEQYF.

The chain uses TRBV7-7 and TRBJ2-2, with D possibly matching TRBD2 (5 bases). Trimming took off 5 bases at V and 6 bases at J, with 10 bases between the two ends. CDR3 length: 13 residues. The germline V gene encodes CDR1 SSHAT and CDR2 FNYEAQ (reference sequence). CDR3 nucleotides: TGTGCCAGCAGCCCCGGGATCGCCGGGGAGCTGTTTTTT. Encoded protein: CASSPGIAGELFF. The complete variable domain, with remaining parts taken from reference TRBV7-7 and TRBJ2-2, reads GAGVSQSPRYKVTKRGQDVTLRCDPISSHATLYWYQQALGQGPEFLTYFNYEAQPDKSGLPSDRFSAERPEGSISTLTIQRTEQRDSAMYRCASSPGIAGELFFGEGSRLTVL.

This rearrangement joins TRBV1 to TRBJ2-5; TRBD2, the table's D call, was not compared with the DNA. TRBV1 has pseudogene status. This CDR3 has 14 residues. The CDR3 here is CTSSQDRTTRDQYF. In DNA, the CDR3 is TGCACCAGCAGCCAAGATCGGACCACGAGGGACCAGTACTTC.

The CDR3 DNA sequence: TGTGCCAGTAGTGACACAGGGGCCGACGAGCAGTACTTC. Its protein is CASSDTGADEQYF. The V gene is TRBV19, the J gene TRBJ2-7; 7 nucleotides line up with TRBD1. The junction had 6 bases not matched to a gene; V was cut back by 5 bases and J by 5 bases. The CDR3 contains 13 residues. Germline V gene data show CDR1 as LNHDA and CDR2 as SQIVND (reference sequence).

The chain recombines TRBV9 with TRBJ1-2; D possibly corresponds to TRBD1 (5 bases). Germline lookup yields CDR1 SGDLS and CDR2 YYNGEE. The CDR3 contains 13 residues. Between the trimmed V and J ends, which lost 4 bases and 2 bases, there was a span of 9 bases. CDR3 DNA: TGTGCCAGCAGCTCCCGGGGGAACTATGGCTACACCTTC. Encoded protein: CASSSRGNYGYTF.

The chain recombines TRBV27 with TRBJ1-2; TRBD1 might be the D (6 bases). The germline V gene has CDR1 MNHEY and CDR2 SMNVEV (reference sequence). Trimming took off 2 bases at V and 0 bases at J, with 13 bases between the two ends. This CDR3 has 16 amino acids. CDR3 in DNA: TGTGCCAGCAGTTTAGGCGGGGGGCCAGCTAACTATGGCTACACCTTC. Its translation is CASSLGGGPANYGYTF.

This chain links TRBV6-4 with TRBJ2-3; tentative D call: TRBD2 (5 bases). Germline loops: CDR1 MRHNA, CDR2 SNTAGT. The ends were cut back, 3 bases at V and 0 bases at J, with 10 bases in the middle. This CDR3 spans 15 amino acids. CDR3 protein: CASSESAGSTDTQYF. In DNA form, the CDR3 reads TGTGCCAGCAGTGAGTCCGCGGGCAGCACAGATACGCAGTATTTT.

The chain carries TRBV11-2 and TRBJ2-5; 10 bases match TRBD2. Losses at the gene ends were 2 bases for V and 0 bases for J; bases not matched to a gene: 3. Germline V CDR1 and CDR2: SGHAT, FQNNGV. The CDR3 has 16 residues. The CDR3 loop is CASSLYSGGYQETQYF. The CDR3 bases are TGTGCCAGCAGCTTATATAGCGGGGGGTACCAAGAGACCCAGTACTTC.

Turning to this clone: The identical CDR3 is also encoded by other nucleotide sequences in the sample. This rearrangement joins TRBV5-6 to TRBJ1-5; D unclear. Germline-derived CDR1 and CDR2 are SGHDT and YYEEEE. Trimming took off 0 bases at V and 4 bases at J, with 8 bases between the two ends. The CDR3 contains 14 residues. CDR3 nucleotide sequence: TGTGCCAGCAGCTTGGTTGGAGGGAATCAGCCCCAGCATTTT. As protein: CASSLVGGNQPQHF. Full variable domain (outside the CDR3, taken from reference TRBV5-6 and TRBJ1-5): DAGVTQSPTHLIKTRGQQVTLRCSPKSGHDTVSWYQQALGQGPQFIFQYYEEEERQRGNFPDRFSGHQFPNYSSELNVNALLLGDSALYLCASSLVGGNQPQHFGDGTRLSIL.